This is a list of T cell receptor beta chains from one sample in a study of blood T cell repertoires in COVID-19. Produced via immunoSEQ multiplex PCR; TCRdb's table is partial and in-frame only. The top ten hold around 4% of the sample, which has about 200,000 clones, approximately 86% seen once. The sequencing input was PBMCs or T cells enriched from blood (not recorded which). Every receptor here comes from a middle-aged woman with acute COVID-19. Each CDR3 is given with its conserved first and last residue. A D gene is named only where the DNA matches it firmly. A clone size is listed for some rows: how often the clone was seen (once, few, many), or a class if it is expanded.

D gene	CDR3 length	clone size	V gene	J gene	CDR3 protein	CDR3 DNA
TRBD1	15	few	TRBV6-6	TRBJ2-7	CASSSPGQGVYEQYF	TGTGCCAGCAGTTCCCCGGGACAGGGAGTCTACGAGCAGTACTTC
NA	15	NA	TRBV27	TRBJ2-7	CASSTAGLAAYEQYF	TGTGCCAGCAGCACAGCGGGCCTCGCTGCCTACGAGCAGTACTTC
NA	14	NA	TRBV11-3	TRBJ1-3	CASSRDISGNTIYF	TGTGCCAGCAGCCGTGACATATCCGGAAACACCATATATTTT
TRBD1	12	few	TRBV27	TRBJ2-7	CATQTGGDEQYF	TGTGCCACGCAGACAGGGGGCGATGAGCAGTACTTC
TRBD2	16	once	TRBV7-8	TRBJ2-7	CASSLGGGANLYEQYF	TGTGCCAGCAGCCTTGGGGGGGGAGCAAACCTCTACGAGCAGTACTTC
TRBD2	21	NA	TRBV7-6	TRBJ2-1	CASSLGRTSGRGVRSYNEQFF	TGTGCCAGCAGCTTAGGGCGGACTAGCGGGAGGGGGGTAAGGTCCTACAATGAGCAGTTCTTC
NA	16	NA	TRBV15	TRBJ1-5	CATSRGPGKGDQPQHF	TGTGCCACCAGCAGAGGACCCGGGAAGGGTGATCAGCCCCAGCATTTT
NA	12	NA	TRBV2	TRBJ2-5	CASTRDQETQYF	TGTGCCAGCACGCGGGACCAAGAGACCCAGTACTTC
NA	16	few	TRBV18	TRBJ2-1	CASSPPRGGTYNEQFF	TGTGCCAGCTCACCACCGAGGGGAGGCACCTACAATGAGCAGTTCTTC
NA	13	NA	TRBV28	TRBJ1-2	CASSNKAPGGYTF	TGTGCCAGCAGTAATAAAGCCCCCGGTGGCTACACCTTC
TRBD2	16	NA	TRBV7-3	TRBJ2-1	CASSLDTTSGSGEQFF	TGTGCCAGCAGCTTAGATACGACTAGCGGGAGCGGTGAGCAGTTCTTC
NA	14	few	TRBV24-1	TRBJ1-5	CATSGGDRRQPQHF	TGTGCCACCAGTGGGGGGGACCGGCGGCAGCCCCAGCATTTT
NA	11	NA	TRBV28	TRBJ1-4	CAVGQIEKLFF	TGTGCCGTCGGACAGATTGAAAAACTGTTTTTT
NA	12	NA	TRBV6-5	TRBJ1-5	CASTREYQPQHF	TGTGCCAGCACCAGGGAATATCAGCCCCAGCATTTT
TRBD1	13	NA	TRBV27	TRBJ2-2	CASSGQGDGELFF	TGTGCCAGCAGCGGACAGGGCGACGGGGAGCTGTTTTTT
TRBD1	14	NA	TRBV19	TRBJ2-7	CASSPGQGGLQQYF	TGTGCCAGTAGTCCGGGACAGGGCGGGCTACAGCAGTACTTC
TRBD2	16	NA	TRBV7-3	TRBJ2-1	CASSLTGLAGDNEQFF	TGTGCCAGCAGCTTAACGGGTCTAGCGGGAGACAATGAGCAGTTCTTC
TRBD1	17	NA	TRBV3-1/TRBV3-2	TRBJ2-3	CASSQGTGSYNTDTQYF	TGTGCCAGCAGCCAAGGGACAGGCTCCTACAACACAGATACGCAGTATTTT
NA	14	once	TRBV19	TRBJ1-5	CASGPGGSNQPQHF	TGTGCCAGCGGCCCCGGGGGTAGCAATCAGCCCCAGCATTTT
TRBD2	17	NA	TRBV14	TRBJ2-1	CASSQPKSGRAYNEQFF	TGTGCCAGCAGCCAGCCCAAAAGCGGGAGGGCCTACAATGAGCAGTTCTTC
NA	13	NA	TRBV6-5	TRBJ1-2	CASAGGLNYGYTF	TGTGCCAGCGCTGGCGGCCTAAACTATGGCTACACCTTC
NA	13	NA	TRBV27	TRBJ1-2	CASSFGANYGYTF	TGTGCCAGCAGTTTCGGGGCTAACTATGGCTACACCTTC
NA	17	once	TRBV4-3	TRBJ2-1	CASSQDLRSGSYNEQFF	TGCGCCAGCAGCCAAGATCTTCGGAGCGGCTCCTACAATGAGCAGTTCTTC
TRBD2	16	few	TRBV9	TRBJ2-2	CASSVGLAANTGELFF	TGTGCCAGCAGCGTAGGACTAGCGGCGAACACCGGGGAGCTGTTTTTT
NA	15	NA	TRBV7-3	TRBJ1-1	CASSSTGNMNTEAFF	TGTGCCAGCAGCTCGACAGGAAATATGAACACTGAAGCTTTCTTT
NA	14	NA	TRBV9	TRBJ2-1	CASTAGPAYNEQFF	TGTGCCAGCACTGCAGGGCCGGCCTACAATGAGCAGTTCTTC
NA	12	NA	TRBV28	TRBJ1-4	CASSRRREKLFF	TGTGCCAGCAGCAGGAGGAGGGAAAAACTGTTTTTT
NA	15	NA	TRBV19	TRBJ2-3	CASRGGNYFTDTQYF	TGTGCCAGTAGAGGCGGGAACTACTTCACAGATACGCAGTATTTT
TRBD1	14	NA	TRBV27	TRBJ1-2	CASSLGQGNYGYTF	TGTGCCAGCAGCCTGGGACAGGGGAACTATGGCTACACCTTC
TRBD2	16	NA	TRBV3-1/TRBV3-2	TRBJ2-3	CASSQDRLAGVDTQYF	TGTGCCAGCAGCCAAGATCGTCTAGCGGGGGTCGATACGCAGTATTTT
TRBD2	14	once	TRBV6-6	TRBJ2-3	CATKKREGTDTQYF	TGTGCCACCAAAAAGCGGGAGGGCACAGATACGCAGTATTTT
NA	19	NA	TRBV28	TRBJ2-4	CASSFWGERRVPGKNIQYF	TGTGCCAGCAGTTTTTGGGGAGAAAGGCGTGTTCCAGGCAAAAACATTCAGTACTTC
NA	14	NA	TRBV6-1	TRBJ2-3	CASSDLFRTDTQYF	TGTGCCAGCAGTGACCTGTTCCGCACAGATACGCAGTATTTT
TRBD1	19	NA	TRBV19	TRBJ1-1	CASSIGVGTGGRMNTEAFF	TGTGCCAGTAGTATTGGCGTTGGGACAGGGGGACGCATGAACACTGAAGCTTTCTTT
TRBD1	15	NA	TRBV30	TRBJ2-6	CAWSPGGAGANVLTF	TGTGCCTGGAGCCCAGGGGGCGCTGGGGCCAACGTCCTGACTTTC
NA	16	NA	TRBV18	TRBJ2-2	CASSPFPRDSTGELFF	TGTGCCAGCTCACCGTTCCCCAGGGACTCCACCGGGGAGCTGTTTTTT
TRBD1	16	NA	TRBV24-1	TRBJ2-1	CATSETGTGVANEQFF	TGTGCCACCAGTGAGACCGGGACAGGGGTTGCGAATGAGCAGTTCTTC
NA	16	NA	TRBV5-6	TRBJ2-5	CASQKQGPLYQETQYF	TGTGCCAGCCAGAAACAGGGTCCTCTTTACCAAGAGACCCAGTACTTC
NA	16	NA	TRBV19	TRBJ2-6	CASSPGSLRVANVLTF	TGTGCCAGTAGCCCAGGAAGTCTTCGAGTAGCCAACGTCCTGACTTTC
TRBD1	17	NA	TRBV5-6	TRBJ1-2	CASSEPGQGVLSYGYTF	TGTGCCAGCAGCGAACCGGGACAGGGGGTATTAAGCTATGGCTACACCTTC
NA	15	NA	TRBV11-3	TRBJ1-6	CASSQDSHQNSPLHF	TGTGCCAGCAGCCAGGACAGTCACCAAAATTCACCCCTCCACTTT
TRBD2	17	NA	TRBV6-2/TRBV6-3	TRBJ2-2	CASSYSTSGSDTGELFF	TGTGCCAGCAGTTACTCGACTAGCGGGAGTGACACCGGGGAGCTGTTTTTT
TRBD1	15	NA	TRBV7-8	TRBJ2-7	CASTIGTGGPGEQYF	TGTGCCAGCACCATAGGGACAGGGGGTCCCGGCGAGCAGTACTTC
NA	15	few	TRBV2	TRBJ1-5	CASSGGRYSNQPQHF	TGTGCCAGCAGTGGGGGGCGGTATAGCAATCAGCCCCAGCATTTT
TRBD1	15	NA	TRBV19	TRBJ1-6	CASSETGTGSSPLHF	TGTGCCAGTAGTGAAACAGGGACAGGTTCATCACCCCTCCACTTT
NA	12	NA	TRBV28	TRBJ2-3	CASSSGQRPLYF	TGTGCCAGCAGTTCCGGACAGCGGCCTTTGTATTTT
NA	13	NA	TRBV4-1	TRBJ2-7	CASSQGPSYEQYF	TGCGCCAGCAGCCAAGGGCCATCCTACGAGCAGTACTTC
TRBD1	15	few	TRBV2	TRBJ2-7	CASSRFGTGENEQYF	TGTGCCAGCAGCCGATTCGGGACAGGGGAGAACGAGCAGTACTTC
TRBD1	13	NA	TRBV6-5	TRBJ1-2	CASSGRTGPGYTF	TGTGCCAGCAGCGGGAGGACAGGGCCAGGCTACACCTTC
TRBD2	16	NA	TRBV10-1	TRBJ2-1	CASSARTSGRANEQFF	TGCGCCAGCAGTGCCCGGACTAGCGGGAGGGCCAATGAGCAGTTCTTC
NA	15	NA	TRBV4-2	TRBJ2-2	CASSRAEANTGELFF	TGTGCCAGCAGCCGAGCGGAAGCGAACACCGGGGAGCTGTTTTTT
NA	15	few	TRBV5-5	TRBJ1-1	CASSWEGQTHTEAFF	TGTGCCAGCAGTTGGGAAGGACAGACCCACACTGAAGCTTTCTTT
NA	16	NA	TRBV28	TRBJ1-6	CASSLWLSWGGAPLHF	TGTGCCAGCAGTTTATGGCTAAGTTGGGGGGGTGCACCCCTCCACTTT
NA	13	NA	TRBV7-9	TRBJ2-7	CASSFPTGLEQYF	TGTGCCAGCAGCTTCCCCACAGGGCTCGAGCAGTACTTC
TRBD2	18	NA	TRBV9	TRBJ2-2	CASSVSPPSGENTGELFF	TGTGCCAGCAGCGTATCGCCGCCTAGCGGGGAGAACACCGGGGAGCTGTTTTTT